The present T cell receptor (beta chain) was sequenced within a study of T cells in Graves' hyperthyroidism and ophthalmopathy. This clonotype occurred a few times. This may stem from a read error, because a much larger clone lies one nucleotide away. TCR beta CDR3 regions were amplified from RNA transcripts. TCR CDR3 regions were first amplified by RT-PCR with HTBI primers. TCRdb used MiXCR to reprocess the multiplex PCR reads, holding one entry per CDR3 protein. The sample carries hundreds of thousands of distinct CDR3 sequences, approximately 17% recorded once. The specimen sequenced was blood. The origin of this receptor is a woman aged 18 to 35 with Graves' ophthalmopathy.

CDR3 loop: CASSYTDTEAFF. For the CDR3, the DNA is TGTGCCAGCAGTTACACGGACACTGAAGCTTTCTTT. The chain recombines TRBV6-9 with TRBJ1-1; no firm D call. Germline V lookup: CDR1 MNHGY, CDR2 SVAAGI. This CDR3 is built from 12 residues. Trimming took off 3 bases at V and 3 bases at J, with 5 bases between the two ends.